Presented here are 8 T cell receptor beta chains from one specimen sequenced in a study of shared clonotypes between healthy human individuals. The protocol was immunoSEQ multiplex PCR, while the TCRdb copy is restricted to in-frame clones and leaves out a portion. The table has about 2.4 million clones, approximately 90% seen once; the top ten hold over 0.12%. The sample taken for sequencing was naive CD4+ T cells sorted from blood. Subset described: CD45RA+ positively selected. These receptors were obtained from a man younger than 30 in good health.

The J gene is TRBJ1-1, the V gene TRBV18; the D gene is possibly TRBD1 (5 bases). The germline V gene has CDR1 KGHSH and CDR2 LQKENI. The CDR3 covers 15 residues. V lost 2 bases, J lost 7 bases, and 17 bases lay in between. The CDR3 nucleotides are TGTGCCAGCTCACCAAGTCATTCAGGGTGGGGTGAAGCTTTCTTT. This codes for CASSPSHSGWGEAFF.

As to this clone: This CDR3 is missing its conserved last phenylalanine or tryptophan, likely due to a read error. CDR3 DNA sequence: TGTGCCAGCAGTTACTCGTTGCCTGTCTTAGGCTACACCGTC. Amino acids: CASSYSLPVLGYTV. The chain recombines TRBV6-5 with TRBJ1-2; no definite D call. V lost 0 bases and J 8 bases, leaving 13 bases between the germline ends. The CDR3 is made up of 14 amino acids. Germline V lookup: CDR1 MNHEY, CDR2 SVGAGI.

The genes are TRBV5-6 and TRBJ1-6; 7 positions agree with TRBD1. After removal of 4 bases from V and 11 bases from J, the junction contained 9 bases not matched to a gene. From germline, CDR1 is SGHDT and CDR2 YYEEEE. This CDR3 spans 14 amino acids. The CDR3 sequence is CASSLGRGTAPLHF. Here the CDR3 DNA reads TGTGCCAGCAGCCTCGGCAGGGGGACAGCACCCCTCCACTTT.

This chain connects TRBV6-1 to TRBJ2-7, with D tentatively TRBD1 (6 bases). The CDR3 is 14 residues long. V gave up 5 bases and J gave up 2 bases, with 13 bases separating them. From germline, CDR1 is MNHNS and CDR2 SASEGT. The CDR3 protein is CASSLLTGTYEQYF. For the CDR3, the DNA is TGTGCCAGCAGTCTTCTGACAGGCACCTACGAGCAGTACTTC.

This chain connects TRBV30 to TRBJ2-1, with D unclear. This CDR3 is built from 13 residues. Germline CDR1 and CDR2: GTSNPN and SVGIG (reference sequence). Trimming took off 2 bases at V and 5 bases at J, with 10 bases between the two ends. CDR3 amino acids: CAWSLGYDNEQFF. The CDR3 DNA follows: TGTGCCTGGAGTCTGGGGTACGACAATGAGCAGTTCTTC. The full variable domain, with the rest looked up from reference TRBV30 and TRBJ2-1, is SQTIHQWPATLVQPVGSPLSLECTVEGTSNPNLYWYRQAAGRGLQLLFYSVGIGQISSEVPQNLSASRPQDRQFILSSKKLLLSDSGFYLCAWSLGYDNEQFFGPGTRLTVL.

The chain has TRBV5-1 and TRBJ2-7; possible D gene TRBD2, 6 bases. V was trimmed by 5 bases and J by 4 bases, leaving 16 bases between them. CDR1 SGHRS and CDR2 YFSETQ come from the germline V gene. The CDR3 consists of 14 residues. The CDR3 region is CASSFQGGGYEQYF. CDR3 sequence (DNA): TGCGCCAGCAGTTTCCAGGGCGGAGGGTACGAGCAGTACTTC.

This clone was seen a few times. Other DNA sequences of this sample code for an identical CDR3. The J gene is TRBJ2-3, the V gene TRBV10-3; D gene unclear. Germline V gene lookup returns CDR1 ENHRY and CDR2 SYGVKD. V lost 0 bases and J 4 bases, leaving 2 bases between the germline ends. The CDR3 has 12 residues. This CDR3 is CAISESPDTQYF. CDR3 coding DNA: TGTGCCATCAGTGAGTCGCCAGATACGCAGTATTTT.

The V gene is TRBV6-6, the J gene TRBJ1-4; 7 positions agree with TRBD1. The V segment lost 4 bases and the J segment 1 base; nucleotides outside the gene matches: 6. Germline V gives CDR1 MNHNY, CDR2 SVGAGI (reference sequence). The length of the CDR3 is 16 residues. CDR3 amino acids: CASSSRDSLTNEKLFF. Here the CDR3 DNA reads TGTGCCAGCAGTTCTCGGGACAGCTTAACTAATGAAAAACTGTTTTTT.